The present entry profiles one TCR beta chain with its context. This entry belongs to a study of blood T cell repertoires in COVID-19. As for the study in general: Samples of COVID-19 (acute and convalescent) were obtained from the United States, Italy and Spain. In each case, the material was cDNA or gDNA derived from T cells, B-cell-depleted T cells, or PBMCs.

The CDR3 length is 14 residues. Germline V CDR1 and CDR2: MNHNS, SASEGT. The V gene end was trimmed by 2 bases and the J gene end by 1 base; junction bases not matched to a gene: 2. The authors' processing: By means of reference gene primer amplification, nucleated cell counts were estimated. Here immunoSEQ multiplex PCR was the method, and the copy in TCRdb shows in-frame clones only, minus some. V and J calls and clone size follow that table, whereas D and trimming were derived from the DNA. The table lists some 160,000 clones, about four fifths of them singletons. Sequencing used peripheral blood. The gene calls are TRBV6-1 and TRBJ2-7; the match to TRBD1 covers 7 bases. This clonotype was obtained from a man between 65 and 85 years old who had recovered from COVID-19. The chain's CDR3 is CASSELGQSYEQYF. The CDR3 nucleotides read TGTGCCAGCAGTGAATTGGGACAGTCCTACGAGCAGTACTTC.